This TCR beta chain was obtained from a study of T-cell reconstitution after alpha-beta-depleted transplantation in children. Preparation of the TCRbeta library was carried out with unique molecular identifiers. In TCRdb, the PCR reads were re-called with MiXCR into one record per CDR3 protein. This table has about 500,000 distinct CDR3 sequences, approximately 29% appearing once. Per the germline V gene, CDR1 is SGHTA and CDR2 is FQGNSA. With 1 base clipped from V and 3 bases from J, the junction kept 5 bases outside the gene matches. The CDR3 consists of 15 residues. This clonotype has a single count.

The material sequenced was PBMCs from the stem cell graft donor, taken from the stem cell graft. This clonotype was obtained from a human donor who donated a stem cell graft to a child with aplastic anemia. The V call is TRBV7-2, the J call TRBJ2-5; 7 bases align to TRBD2. The CDR3 bases are TGTGCCAGCAGCTTAGGGGCGGGAGTCAAAGAGACCCAGTACTTC. Translation gives CASSLGAGVKETQYF. The variable domain in full, with the rest retrieved from reference TRBV7-2 and TRBJ2-5, is GAGVSQSPSNKVTEKGKDVELRCDPISGHTALYWYRQSLGQGLEFLIYFQGNSAPDKSGLPSDRFSAERTGGSVSTLTIQRTQQEDSAVYLCASSLGAGVKETQYFGPGTRLLVL.